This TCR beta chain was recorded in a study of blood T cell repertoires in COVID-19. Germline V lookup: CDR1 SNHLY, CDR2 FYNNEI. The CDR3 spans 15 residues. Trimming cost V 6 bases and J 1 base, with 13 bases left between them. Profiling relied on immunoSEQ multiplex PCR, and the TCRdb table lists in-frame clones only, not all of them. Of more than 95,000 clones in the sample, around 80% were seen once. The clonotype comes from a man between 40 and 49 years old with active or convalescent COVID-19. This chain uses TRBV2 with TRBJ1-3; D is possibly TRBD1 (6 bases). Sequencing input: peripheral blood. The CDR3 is CASRVQGESGNTIYF. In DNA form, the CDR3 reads TGTGCCAGCAGGGTACAGGGAGAGTCTGGAAACACCATATATTTT.